Shown below are 8 T cell receptor beta chains from a single sample sequenced in a study of blood T cell repertoires in COVID-19. Profiled with immunoSEQ multiplex PCR; TCRdb holds only in-frame clones, not every one. The data contain about 400,000 clones, roughly 88% of them singletons. The specimen sequenced was PBMCs or T cells enriched from blood (not recorded which). These receptors were taken from a woman aged 40 to 50 with acute COVID-19.

The CDR3 DNA reads as TGCGCCAGCAGCTTGGCCCCCTCGGCGGGGGTATACAATGAGCAGTTCTTC. Translating gives CASSLAPSAGVYNEQFF. V gene TRBV5-1 combines with J gene TRBJ2-1, with TRBD2 matching over 7 bases. This CDR3 has 17 amino acids. Per the germline V gene, CDR1 is SGHRS and CDR2 is YFSETQ. The junction had 10 bases not matched to a gene; V was cut back by 0 bases and J by 4 bases.

The chain couples TRBV7-7 to TRBJ2-5; 7 nucleotides align to TRBD1. V was pared by 5 bases and J by 2 bases, with 5 bases of the junction left unmatched. Germline lookup yields CDR1 SSHAT and CDR2 FNYEAQ (reference sequence). The CDR3 loop spans 14 amino acids. Written as DNA, the CDR3 is TGTGCCAGCAGCCAGGGACAGACACAAGAGACCCAGTACTTC. Residues: CASSQGQTQETQYF. Combining the CDR3 with reference TRBV7-7 and TRBJ2-5 gives the whole variable domain GAGVSQSPRYKVTKRGQDVTLRCDPISSHATLYWYQQALGQGPEFLTYFNYEAQPDKSGLPSDRFSAERPEGSISTLTIQRTEQRDSAMYRCASSQGQTQETQYFGPGTRLLVL.

The chain couples TRBV3-1 (or the pseudogene TRBV3-2) to TRBJ2-3; 9 bases are shared with TRBD2. V lost 8 bases and J lost 0; bases outside the gene matches: 3. The CDR3 has 14 residues. The V gene's germline CDR1 is LGHDT and CDR2 YNNKEL (reference sequence). The CDR3 sequence: CASGLAGSTDTQYF. Here the CDR3 DNA reads TGTGCCAGCGGTCTAGCGGGGAGCACAGATACGCAGTATTTT.

The chain links TRBV19 to TRBJ2-1; TRBD1 aligns across 9 bases. V shed 5 bases, J shed 7 bases, and the junction held 3 bases outside the gene matches. The germline V gene encodes CDR1 LNHDA and CDR2 SQIVND (reference sequence). This CDR3 spans 13 amino acids. In DNA, the CDR3 is TGTGCCAGTAGTGGGACAGGGAGGAATGAGCAGTTCTTC. It is translated as CASSGTGRNEQFF.

This clone was picked up one time. The chain uses TRBV10-2 and TRBJ2-5, with D possibly being TRBD1 (5 bases). This CDR3 has 15 amino acids. Germline values: CDR1 WSHSY, CDR2 SAAADI. The germline V and J ends were trimmed by 3 bases and 4 bases, with 15 bases remaining between them. The CDR3 DNA is TGCGCCAGCAGTGACCTCCAGGGTAGTATAGAGACCCAGTACTTC. Translation gives CASSDLQGSIETQYF.

This clone has more than one count but fewer than ten. The chain links TRBV2 to TRBJ1-6; TRBD1 matches 9 bases. This CDR3 is 15 amino acids long. V shed 7 bases, J shed 6 bases, and the junction held 7 bases outside the gene matches. CDR1 SNHLY and CDR2 FYNNEI come from the germline V gene. The CDR3 loop is CASKGRGQGNSPLHF. The CDR3 nucleotides are TGTGCCAGCAAGGGGAGGGGACAGGGTAATTCACCCCTCCACTTT.

This chain joins TRBV27 and TRBJ2-5; a possible D gene is TRBD2 (6 bases). V was cut by 0 bases and J by 5 bases, with 16 bases left in between. This CDR3 has 16 residues. The V gene's germline CDR1 is MNHEY and CDR2 SMNVEV (reference sequence). This chain's CDR3 is CASSLSAGYGYETQYF. In nucleotides, the CDR3 is TGTGCCAGCAGTTTATCGGCGGGGTACGGATACGAGACCCAGTACTTC.

This chain links TRBV7-9 with TRBJ1-2; TRBD1 matches 11 bases. This CDR3 comprises 13 residues. Germline CDR1 SEHNR, CDR2 FQNEAQ (reference sequence). V gave up 5 bases and J gave up 7 bases; unmatched junction bases: 3. The CDR3 DNA is TGTGCCAGCAGCCTGGACAGGGGGCTTGGCTACACCTTC. It yields the protein CASSLDRGLGYTF.